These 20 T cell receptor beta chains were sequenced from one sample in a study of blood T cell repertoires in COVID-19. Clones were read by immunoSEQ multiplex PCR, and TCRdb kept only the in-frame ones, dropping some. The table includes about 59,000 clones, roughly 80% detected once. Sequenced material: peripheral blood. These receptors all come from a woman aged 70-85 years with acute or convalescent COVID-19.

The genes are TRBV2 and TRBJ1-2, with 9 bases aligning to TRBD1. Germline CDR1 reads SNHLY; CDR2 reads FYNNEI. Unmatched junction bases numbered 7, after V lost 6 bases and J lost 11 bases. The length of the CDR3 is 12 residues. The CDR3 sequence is CASRPGTGFYTF. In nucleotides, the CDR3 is TGTGCCAGCAGGCCCGGGACAGGGTTTTACACCTTC.

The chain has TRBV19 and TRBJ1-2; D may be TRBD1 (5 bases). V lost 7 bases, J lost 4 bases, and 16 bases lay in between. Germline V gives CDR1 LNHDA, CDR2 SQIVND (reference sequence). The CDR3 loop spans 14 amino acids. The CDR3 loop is CASTLKVGGYGYTF. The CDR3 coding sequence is TGTGCCAGTACTCTAAAGGTCGGGGGCTATGGCTACACCTTC. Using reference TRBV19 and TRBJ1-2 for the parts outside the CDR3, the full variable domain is DGGITQSPKYLFRKEGQNVTLSCEQNLNHDAMYWYRQDPGQGLRLIYYSQIVNDFQKGDIAEGYSVSREKKESFPLTVTSAQKNPTAFYLCASTLKVGGYGYTFGSGTRLTVV.

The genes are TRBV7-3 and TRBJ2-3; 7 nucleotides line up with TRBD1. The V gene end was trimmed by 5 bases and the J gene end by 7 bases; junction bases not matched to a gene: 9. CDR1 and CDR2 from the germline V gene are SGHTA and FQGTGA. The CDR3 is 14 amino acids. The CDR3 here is CASSLGTETYTQYF. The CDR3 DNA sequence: TGTGCCAGCAGCCTGGGGACAGAGACCTATACGCAGTATTTT.

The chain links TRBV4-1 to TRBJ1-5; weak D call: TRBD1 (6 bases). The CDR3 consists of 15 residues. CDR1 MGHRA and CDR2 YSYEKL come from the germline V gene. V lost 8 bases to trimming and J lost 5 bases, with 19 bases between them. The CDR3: CASRPTGSTHQPQHF. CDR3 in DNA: TGCGCCAGCCGTCCTACAGGGAGTACGCATCAGCCCCAGCATTTT.

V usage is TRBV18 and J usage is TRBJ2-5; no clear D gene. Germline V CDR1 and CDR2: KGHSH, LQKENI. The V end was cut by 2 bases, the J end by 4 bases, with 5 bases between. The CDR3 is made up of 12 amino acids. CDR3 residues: CASSPGPETQYF. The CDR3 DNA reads TGTGCCAGCTCACCAGGGCCAGAGACCCAGTACTTC. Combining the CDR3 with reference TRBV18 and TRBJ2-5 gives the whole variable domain NAGVMQNPRHLVRRRGQEARLRCSPMKGHSHVYWYRQLPEEGLKFMVYLQKENIIDESGMPKERFSAEFPKEGPSILRIQQVVRGDSAAYFCASSPGPETQYFGPGTRLLVL.

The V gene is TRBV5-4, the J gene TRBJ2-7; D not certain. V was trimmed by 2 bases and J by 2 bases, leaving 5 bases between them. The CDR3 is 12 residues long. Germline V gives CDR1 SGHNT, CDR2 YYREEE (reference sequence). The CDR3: CASSFSAYEQYF. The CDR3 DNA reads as TGTGCCAGCAGCTTCTCTGCCTACGAGCAGTACTTC.

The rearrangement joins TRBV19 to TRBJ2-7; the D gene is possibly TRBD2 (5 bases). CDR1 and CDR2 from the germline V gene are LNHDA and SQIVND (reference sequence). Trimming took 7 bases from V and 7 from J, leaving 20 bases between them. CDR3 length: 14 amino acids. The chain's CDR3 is CASTPTREVGEQYF. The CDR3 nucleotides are TGTGCCAGTACCCCAACTAGAGAAGTAGGGGAGCAGTACTTC.

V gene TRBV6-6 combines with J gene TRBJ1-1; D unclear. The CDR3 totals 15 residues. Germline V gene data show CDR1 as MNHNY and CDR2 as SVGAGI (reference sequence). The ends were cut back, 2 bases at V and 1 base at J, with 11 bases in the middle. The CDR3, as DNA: TGTGCCAGCAGTTACCCGGGGAGCCGGAACACTGAAGCTTTCTTT. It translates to CASSYPGSRNTEAFF.

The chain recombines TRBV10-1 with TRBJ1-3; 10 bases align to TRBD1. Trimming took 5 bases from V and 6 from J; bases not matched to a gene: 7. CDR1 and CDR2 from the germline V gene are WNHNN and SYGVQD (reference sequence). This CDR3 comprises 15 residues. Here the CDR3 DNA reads TGCGCCAGCAGTCCCGGGACAGGGGATGTAAACACCATATATTTT. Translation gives CASSPGTGDVNTIYF.

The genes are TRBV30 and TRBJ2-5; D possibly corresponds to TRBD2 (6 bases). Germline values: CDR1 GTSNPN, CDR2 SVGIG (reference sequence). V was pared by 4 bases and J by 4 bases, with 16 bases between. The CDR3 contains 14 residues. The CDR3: CAWKWGTSPETQYF. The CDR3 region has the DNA TGTGCCTGGAAGTGGGGGACTTCCCCAGAGACCCAGTACTTC.

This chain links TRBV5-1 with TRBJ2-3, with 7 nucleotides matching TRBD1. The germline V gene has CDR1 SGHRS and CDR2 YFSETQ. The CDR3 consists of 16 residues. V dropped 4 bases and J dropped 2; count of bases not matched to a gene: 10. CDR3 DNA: TGCGCCAGCAGCCGAACGACAGGGACCGTCACAGATACGCAGTATTTT. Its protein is CASSRTTGTVTDTQYF.

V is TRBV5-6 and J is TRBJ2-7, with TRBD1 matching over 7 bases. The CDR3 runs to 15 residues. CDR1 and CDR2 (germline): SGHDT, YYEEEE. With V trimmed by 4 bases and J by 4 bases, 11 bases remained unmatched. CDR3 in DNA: TGTGCCAGCAGCCTGACAGACAGGGAAGGGTACGAGCAGTACGTC. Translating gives CASSLTDREGYEQYV.

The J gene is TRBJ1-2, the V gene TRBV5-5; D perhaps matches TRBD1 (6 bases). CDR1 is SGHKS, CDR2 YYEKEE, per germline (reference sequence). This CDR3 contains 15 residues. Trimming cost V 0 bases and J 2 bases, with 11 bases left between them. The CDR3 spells CASSLALDRNYGYTF. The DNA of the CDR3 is TGTGCCAGCAGCTTGGCCCTAGACAGGAACTATGGCTACACCTTC.

CDR3 DNA sequence: TGTGCCAGCGTTTTCGTTCGGACAGCTAGCACAGATACGCAGTATTTT. Protein product: CASVFVRTASTDTQYF. The chain carries TRBV2 and TRBJ2-3, with D maybe TRBD1 (6 bases). Trimming cost V 8 bases and J 0 bases, with 18 bases left between them. CDR3 length equals 16 residues. The germline V gene encodes CDR1 SNHLY and CDR2 FYNNEI.

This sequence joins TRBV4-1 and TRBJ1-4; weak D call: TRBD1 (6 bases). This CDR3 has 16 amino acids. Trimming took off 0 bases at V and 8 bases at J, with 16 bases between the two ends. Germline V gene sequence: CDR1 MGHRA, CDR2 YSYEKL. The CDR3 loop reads CASSQDSGGGLEKLFF. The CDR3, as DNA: TGCGCCAGCAGCCAAGATTCGGGCGGGGGCTTAGAAAAACTGTTTTTT.

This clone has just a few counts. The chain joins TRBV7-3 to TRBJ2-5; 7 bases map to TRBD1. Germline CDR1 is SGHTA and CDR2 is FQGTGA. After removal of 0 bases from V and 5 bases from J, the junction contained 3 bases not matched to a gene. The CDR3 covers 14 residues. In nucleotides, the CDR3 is TGTGCCAGCAGCTTAACAGGGGGCAAGGAGACCCAGTACTTC. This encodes CASSLTGGKETQYF.

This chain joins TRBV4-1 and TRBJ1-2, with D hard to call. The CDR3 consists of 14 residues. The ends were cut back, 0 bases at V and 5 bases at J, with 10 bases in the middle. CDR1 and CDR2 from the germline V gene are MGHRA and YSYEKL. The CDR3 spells CASSQDGNSYGYTF. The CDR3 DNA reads TGCGCCAGCAGCCAAGATGGAAACAGTTATGGCTACACCTTC.

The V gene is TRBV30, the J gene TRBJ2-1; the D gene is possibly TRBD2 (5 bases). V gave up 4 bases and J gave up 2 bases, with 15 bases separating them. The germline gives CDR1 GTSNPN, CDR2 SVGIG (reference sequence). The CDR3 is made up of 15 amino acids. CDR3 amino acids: CAWTRSGFPYNEQFF. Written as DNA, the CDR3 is TGTGCCTGGACCCGGTCGGGGTTCCCCTACAATGAGCAGTTCTTC.

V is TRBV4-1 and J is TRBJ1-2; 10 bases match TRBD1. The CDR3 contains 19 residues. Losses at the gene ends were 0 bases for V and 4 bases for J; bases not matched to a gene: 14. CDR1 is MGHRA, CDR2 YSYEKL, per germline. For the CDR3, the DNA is TGCGCCAGCAGCCAAGATCTACGAGGAACGGGACAGGGGCGCTATGGCTACACCTTC. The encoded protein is CASSQDLRGTGQGRYGYTF.

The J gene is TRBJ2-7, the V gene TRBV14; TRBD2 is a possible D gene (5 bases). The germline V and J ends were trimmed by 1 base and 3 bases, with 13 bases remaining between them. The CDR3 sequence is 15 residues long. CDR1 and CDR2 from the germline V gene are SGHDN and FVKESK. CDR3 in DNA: TGTGCCAGCAGCCAAGGTCACGGGGTGAACTACGAGCAGTACGTC. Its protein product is CASSQGHGVNYEQYV.